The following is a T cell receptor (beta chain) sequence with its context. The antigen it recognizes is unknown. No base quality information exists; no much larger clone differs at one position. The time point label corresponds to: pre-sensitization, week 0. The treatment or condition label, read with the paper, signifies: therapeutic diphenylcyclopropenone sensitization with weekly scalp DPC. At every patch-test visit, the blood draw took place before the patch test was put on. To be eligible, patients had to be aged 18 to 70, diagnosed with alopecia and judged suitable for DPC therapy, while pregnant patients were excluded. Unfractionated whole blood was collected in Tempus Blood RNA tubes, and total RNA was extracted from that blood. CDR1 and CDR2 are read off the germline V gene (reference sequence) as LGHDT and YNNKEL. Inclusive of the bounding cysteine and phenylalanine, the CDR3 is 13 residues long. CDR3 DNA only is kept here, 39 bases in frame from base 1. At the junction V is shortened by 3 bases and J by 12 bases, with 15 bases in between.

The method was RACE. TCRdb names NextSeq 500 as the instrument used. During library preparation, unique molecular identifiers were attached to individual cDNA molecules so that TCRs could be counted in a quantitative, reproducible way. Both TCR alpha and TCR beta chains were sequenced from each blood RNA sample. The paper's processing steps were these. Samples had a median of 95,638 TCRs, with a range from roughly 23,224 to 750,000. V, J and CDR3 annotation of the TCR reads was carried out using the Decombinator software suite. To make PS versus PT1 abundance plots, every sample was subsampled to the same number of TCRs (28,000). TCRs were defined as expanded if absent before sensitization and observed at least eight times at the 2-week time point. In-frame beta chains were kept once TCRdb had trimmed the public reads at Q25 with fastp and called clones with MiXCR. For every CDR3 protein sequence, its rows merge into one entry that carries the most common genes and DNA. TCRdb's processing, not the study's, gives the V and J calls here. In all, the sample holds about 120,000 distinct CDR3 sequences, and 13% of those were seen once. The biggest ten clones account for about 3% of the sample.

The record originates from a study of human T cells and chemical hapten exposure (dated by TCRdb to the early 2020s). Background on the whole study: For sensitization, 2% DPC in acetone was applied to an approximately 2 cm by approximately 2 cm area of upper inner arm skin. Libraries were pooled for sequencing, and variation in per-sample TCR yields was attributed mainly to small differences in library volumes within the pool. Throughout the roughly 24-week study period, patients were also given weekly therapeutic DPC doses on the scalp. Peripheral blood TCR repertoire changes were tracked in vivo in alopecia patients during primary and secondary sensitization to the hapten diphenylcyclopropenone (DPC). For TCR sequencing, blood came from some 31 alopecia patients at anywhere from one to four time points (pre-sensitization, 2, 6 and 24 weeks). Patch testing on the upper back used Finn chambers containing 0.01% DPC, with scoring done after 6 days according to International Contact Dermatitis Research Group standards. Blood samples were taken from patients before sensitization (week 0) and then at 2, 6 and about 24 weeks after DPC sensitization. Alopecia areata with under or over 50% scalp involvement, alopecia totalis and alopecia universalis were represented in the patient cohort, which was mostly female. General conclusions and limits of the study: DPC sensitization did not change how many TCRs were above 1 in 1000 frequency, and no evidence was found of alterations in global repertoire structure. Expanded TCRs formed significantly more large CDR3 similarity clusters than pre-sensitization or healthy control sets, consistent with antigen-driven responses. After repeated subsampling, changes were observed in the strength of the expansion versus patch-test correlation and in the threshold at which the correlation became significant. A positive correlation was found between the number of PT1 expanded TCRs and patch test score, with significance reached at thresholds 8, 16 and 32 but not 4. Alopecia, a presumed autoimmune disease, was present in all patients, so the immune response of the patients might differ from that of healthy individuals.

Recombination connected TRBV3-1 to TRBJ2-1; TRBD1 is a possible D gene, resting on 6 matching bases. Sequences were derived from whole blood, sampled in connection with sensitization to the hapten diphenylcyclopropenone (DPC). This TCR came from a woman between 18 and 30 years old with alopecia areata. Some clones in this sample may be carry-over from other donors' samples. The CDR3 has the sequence CASSHRTKDRQFF. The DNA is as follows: TGTGCCAGCAGCCACCGAACTAAGGACAGGCAGTTCTTC.